The 18 T cell receptor beta chains below were found in one sample sequenced in a study of TIL therapy for anti-PD-1-resistant metastatic lung cancer. Sequencing used immunoSEQ v3. The repertoire was sequenced with immunoSEQ multiplex PCR; TCRdb's copy has only in-frame clones and lacks some. The table records about 20,000 clones, around four fifths of them present only once. The time point denotes: pre-treatment sample, taken before nivolumab and TIL therapy. Sequenced material: blood, taken at baseline. The receptors shown here come from a person aged 25-79 years with non-small cell lung cancer.

This chain uses TRBV25-1 with TRBJ1-5, with D perhaps matching TRBD1 (5 bases). V was pared by 4 bases and J by 5 bases, with 12 bases between. The CDR3 sequence is 14 residues long. CDR1 and CDR2 (germline): MGHDK, SYGVNS. In DNA, the CDR3 is TGTGCCAGCAGTGTCCGCGGGACGGATCAGCCCCAGCATTTT. Translating it yields CASSVRGTDQPQHF.

This clone came up a few times. The chain is built from TRBV7-2 and TRBJ1-5, with D hard to call. This CDR3 contains 13 residues. Germline V gene data show CDR1 as SGHTA and CDR2 as FQGNSA. V gave up 3 bases and J gave up 4 bases, with 7 bases separating them. The CDR3 reads CASSFEVNQPQHF. DNA for the CDR3: TGTGCCAGCAGCTTCGAGGTGAATCAGCCCCAGCATTTT. Filled out from reference TRBV7-2 and TRBJ1-5, the complete variable domain reads GAGVSQSPSNKVTEKGKDVELRCDPISGHTALYWYRQSLGQGLEFLIYFQGNSAPDKSGLPSDRFSAERTGGSVSTLTIQRTQQEDSAVYLCASSFEVNQPQHFGDGTRLSIL.

CDR3 bases: TGTGCCAGCAGCTTTTTCGGGACAGATACGCAGTATTTT. This gives the protein CASSFFGTDTQYF. V gene TRBV11-2 combines with J gene TRBJ2-3; D gene ambiguous. The CDR3 has 13 residues. CDR1 and CDR2 (germline): SGHAT, FQNNGV. V lost 3 bases and J lost 3, with 7 bases in between. The full variable domain, completed using reference TRBV11-2 and TRBJ2-3, is EAGVAQSPRYKIIEKRQSVAFWCNPISGHATLYWYQQILGQGPKLLIQFQNNGVVDDSQLPKDRFSAERLKGVDSTLKIQPAKLEDSAVYLCASSFFGTDTQYFGPGTRLTVL.

V gene TRBV7-9 combines with J gene TRBJ2-5, with 7 bases aligning to TRBD2. CDR3 length equals 15 residues. The germline gives CDR1 SEHNR, CDR2 FQNEAQ (reference sequence). The junction had 11 bases not matched to a gene; V was cut back by 3 bases and J by 7 bases. CDR3 in amino acids: CASSFGDGKRGTQYF. The CDR3, as DNA: TGTGCCAGCAGCTTCGGAGACGGCAAGCGGGGGACCCAGTACTTC.

CDR3 DNA: TGTGCCAGCAGTGAAGGCACCCTTCGGCGAAACTCACCCCTCCACTTT. Translated: CASSEGTLRRNSPLHF. The V gene is TRBV2, the J gene TRBJ1-6; D gene ambiguous. Germline lookup yields CDR1 SNHLY and CDR2 FYNNEI. This CDR3 spans 16 amino acids. V lost 1 base and J lost 10, with 17 bases in between.

CDR3 protein: CASSPGHTYEQYF. The CDR3 DNA reads TGCGCCAGCAGCCCGGGACACACCTACGAGCAGTACTTC. The rearrangement uses TRBV4-1 and TRBJ2-5; D is perhaps TRBD1 (6 bases). The J call may not be correct, given that the DNA end is closer to TRBJ2-7. CDR1 and CDR2 from the germline V gene are MGHRA and YSYEKL. The CDR3 extends over 13 amino acids.

CDR3 DNA sequence: TGTGCCAGTAGTATTAGTCCTAGCACAGATACGCAGTATTTT. It yields the protein CASSISPSTDTQYF. The V and J genes are TRBV19 and TRBJ2-3; D is unresolved. Trimming removed 3 bases from V and 0 bases from J, with 7 bases in between. Germline V gene sequence: CDR1 LNHDA, CDR2 SQIVND (reference sequence). CDR3 length: 14 residues. Complete variable domain (other parts from reference TRBV19 and TRBJ2-3): DGGITQSPKYLFRKEGQNVTLSCEQNLNHDAMYWYRQDPGQGLRLIYYSQIVNDFQKGDIAEGYSVSREKKESFPLTVTSAQKNPTAFYLCASSISPSTDTQYFGPGTRLTVL.

The chain joins TRBV7-3 to TRBJ1-5, with unresolved D. Between the trimmed V and J ends, which lost 1 base and 2 bases, there was a span of 6 bases. The germline V gene encodes CDR1 SGHTA and CDR2 FQGTGA. CDR3 length equals 14 residues. The DNA for the CDR3 is TGTGCCAGCAGCTTAAGGACGGGCAATCAGCCCCAGCATTTT. It translates to CASSLRTGNQPQHF.

This clone was counted between two and nine times. The chain carries TRBV6-5 and TRBJ1-6; D is ambiguous. The CDR3 runs 12 residues. The V gene lost 6 bases and the J gene lost 9 bases, with 9 bases spanning the gap. Germline V CDR1 and CDR2: MNHEY, SVGAGI. Here the CDR3 reads CASRRVGSPLHF. For the CDR3, the DNA is TGTGCCAGCAGACGGGTGGGTTCACCCCTCCACTTT.

The chain carries TRBV27 and TRBJ1-2, with 9 positions matching TRBD1. CDR3 length equals 13 residues. Trimming at V came to 6 bases and at J to 10 bases, leaving 9 bases not matched to a gene. CDR1 is MNHEY, CDR2 SMNVEV, per germline (reference sequence). The CDR3 DNA is TGTGCCAGCAGCCGACCGGGACAGGGTGTCTACACCTTC. Translated: CASSRPGQGVYTF.

The chain uses TRBV7-2 and TRBJ2-3; unclear D gene. Germline V gene data show CDR1 as SGHTA and CDR2 as FQGNSA. The V end was cut by 4 bases, the J end by 6 bases, with 8 bases between. The CDR3 length is 12 residues. The DNA of the CDR3 is TGTGCCAGCAGCTCCCGACCGGATACGCAGTATTTT. Translating it yields CASSSRPDTQYF. The whole variable domain, remainder taken from reference TRBV7-2 and TRBJ2-3, is GAGVSQSPSNKVTEKGKDVELRCDPISGHTALYWYRQSLGQGLEFLIYFQGNSAPDKSGLPSDRFSAERTGGSVSTLTIQRTQQEDSAVYLCASSSRPDTQYFGPGTRLTVL.

V usage is TRBV7-2 and J usage is TRBJ2-4; no reliable D call. With 1 base removed from V and 8 bases from J, the gap between germline ends came to 6 bases. Germline CDR1 SGHTA, CDR2 FQGNSA. The CDR3 sequence is 12 residues long. The CDR3 spells CASSLDRDIQYF. The CDR3 DNA is TGTGCCAGCAGCTTAGATAGGGACATTCAGTACTTC.

This clone was picked up one time. CDR3 nucleotides: TGTGCCTGGAGCCCGGGGGGAGTAAATGGCTACACCTTC. Translating it yields CAWSPGGVNGYTF. The chain recombines TRBV30 with TRBJ1-2; tentative D call: TRBD1 (5 bases). V shed 3 bases and J shed 6 bases, with 14 bases lying between them. The CDR3 is made up of 13 amino acids. Germline V CDR1 and CDR2: GTSNPN, SVGIG (reference sequence).

The chain is built from TRBV4-3 and TRBJ2-7; TRBD2 matches at 11 bases. Looked up from germline, CDR1 is LGHNA and CDR2 is YSLEER. V shed 1 base, J shed 3 bases, and the junction held 5 bases outside the gene matches. The CDR3 extends over 16 amino acids. The chain's CDR3 is CASSQAGTSGIYEQYF. CDR3 DNA sequence: TGCGCCAGCAGCCAAGCCGGGACTAGCGGTATCTACGAGCAGTACTTC.

CDR3 protein: CAIDRGTDTQYF. DNA of the CDR3: TGTGCCATCGACAGGGGCACAGATACGCAGTATTTT. This rearrangement joins TRBV30 to TRBJ2-3; 7 bases are a match to TRBD1. Germline V CDR1 and CDR2: GTSNPN, SVGIG (reference sequence). Trimming took 8 bases from V and 1 from J; bases not matched to a gene: 3. The CDR3 length is 12 residues.

The chain couples TRBV19 to TRBJ1-3, with TRBD1 as a possible D gene (5 bases). Germline CDR1 LNHDA, CDR2 SQIVND (reference sequence). The CDR3 totals 13 residues. V was cut by 7 bases and J by 2 bases, with 9 bases left in between. CDR3 sequence (DNA): TGTGCCAGTATTGGGACGCCTGGAAACACCATATATTTT. Amino acid sequence: CASIGTPGNTIYF.

This CDR3 is CASSPIAGGPTDTQYF. CDR3 DNA sequence: TGTGCCAGCAGCCCTATAGCGGGGGGCCCCACAGATACGCAGTATTTT. The chain has TRBV7-2 and TRBJ2-3; 10 positions match TRBD2. CDR1 and CDR2 from the germline V gene are SGHTA and FQGNSA. V lost 5 bases and J lost 2; bases outside the gene matches: 7. This CDR3 contains 16 residues.

This chain joins TRBV9 and TRBJ2-7; 9 nucleotides match TRBD1. Germline values: CDR1 SGDLS, CDR2 YYNGEE. Trimming cost V 3 bases and J 1 base; bases outside gene matches: 14. The CDR3 contains 18 residues. DNA of the CDR3: TGTGCCAGCAGCGAAGGGTCCGGGACAGGGTTATTTTCCTACGAGCAGTACTTC. Its protein product is CASSEGSGTGLFSYEQYF.